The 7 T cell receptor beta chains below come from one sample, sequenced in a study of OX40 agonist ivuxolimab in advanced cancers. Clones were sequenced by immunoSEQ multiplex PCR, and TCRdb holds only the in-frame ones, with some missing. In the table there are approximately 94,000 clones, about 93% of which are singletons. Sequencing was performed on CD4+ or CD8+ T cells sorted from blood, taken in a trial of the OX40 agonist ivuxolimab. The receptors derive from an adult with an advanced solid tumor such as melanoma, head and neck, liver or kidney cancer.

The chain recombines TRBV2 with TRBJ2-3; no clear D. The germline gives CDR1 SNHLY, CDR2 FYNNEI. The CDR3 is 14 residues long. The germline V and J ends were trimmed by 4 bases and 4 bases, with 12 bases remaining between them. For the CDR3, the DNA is TGTGCCAGCAGTGCCCCGGGTATCCCAGATACGCAGTATTTT. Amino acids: CASSAPGIPDTQYF. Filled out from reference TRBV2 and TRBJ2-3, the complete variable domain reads EPEVTQTPSHQVTQMGQEVILRCVPISNHLYFYWYRQILGQKVEFLVSFYNNEISEKSEIFDDQFSVERPDGSNFTLKIRSTKLEDSAMYFCASSAPGIPDTQYFGPGTRLTVL.

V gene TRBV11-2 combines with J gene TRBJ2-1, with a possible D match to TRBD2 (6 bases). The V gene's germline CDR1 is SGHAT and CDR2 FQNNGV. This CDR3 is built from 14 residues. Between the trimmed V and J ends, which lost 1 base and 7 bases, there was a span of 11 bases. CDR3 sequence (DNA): TGTGCCAGCAGCTTAGCGGGAGTAGGAAATGAGCAGTTCTTC. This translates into CASSLAGVGNEQFF.

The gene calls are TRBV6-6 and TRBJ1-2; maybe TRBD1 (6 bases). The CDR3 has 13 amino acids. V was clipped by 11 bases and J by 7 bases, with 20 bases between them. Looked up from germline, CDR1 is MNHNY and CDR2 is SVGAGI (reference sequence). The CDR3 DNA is TGTGCCGCCCGACGGGGGGGCGGGAGTGGCTACACCTTC. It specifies CAARRGGGSGYTF.

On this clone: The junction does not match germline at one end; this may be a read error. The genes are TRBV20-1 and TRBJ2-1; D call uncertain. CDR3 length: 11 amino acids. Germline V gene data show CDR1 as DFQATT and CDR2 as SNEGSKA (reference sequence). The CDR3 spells CSASGYSEQFF. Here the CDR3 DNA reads TGCAGTGCTAGTGGGTACAGTGAGCAGTTCTTC.

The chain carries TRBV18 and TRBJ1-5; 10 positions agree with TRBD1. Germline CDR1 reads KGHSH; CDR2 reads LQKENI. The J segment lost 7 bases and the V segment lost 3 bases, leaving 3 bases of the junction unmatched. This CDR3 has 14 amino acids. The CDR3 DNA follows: TGTGCCAGCTCACCGGGACAGGGGAGCCAGCCCCAGCATTTT. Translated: CASSPGQGSQPQHF.

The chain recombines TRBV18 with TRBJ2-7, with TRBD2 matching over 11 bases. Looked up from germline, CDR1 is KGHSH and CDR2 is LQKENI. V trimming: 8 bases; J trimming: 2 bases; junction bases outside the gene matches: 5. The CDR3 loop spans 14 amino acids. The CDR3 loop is CASAGTSGAYEQYF. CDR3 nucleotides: TGTGCCAGCGCCGGGACTAGCGGAGCCTACGAGCAGTACTTC.

As DNA, the CDR3 is TGTGCCAGCAGTGACTTCCCTGGGACTAGCGGGTTGGGGCACAATGAGCAGTTCTTC. Translated, it gives CASSDFPGTSGLGHNEQFF. This rearrangement joins TRBV6-4 to TRBJ2-1; 12 bases agree with TRBD2. The V segment lost 1 base and the J segment 5 bases; nucleotides outside the gene matches: 12. The germline CDR1 and CDR2 sequences are MRHNA and SNTAGT. The length of the CDR3 is 19 residues.